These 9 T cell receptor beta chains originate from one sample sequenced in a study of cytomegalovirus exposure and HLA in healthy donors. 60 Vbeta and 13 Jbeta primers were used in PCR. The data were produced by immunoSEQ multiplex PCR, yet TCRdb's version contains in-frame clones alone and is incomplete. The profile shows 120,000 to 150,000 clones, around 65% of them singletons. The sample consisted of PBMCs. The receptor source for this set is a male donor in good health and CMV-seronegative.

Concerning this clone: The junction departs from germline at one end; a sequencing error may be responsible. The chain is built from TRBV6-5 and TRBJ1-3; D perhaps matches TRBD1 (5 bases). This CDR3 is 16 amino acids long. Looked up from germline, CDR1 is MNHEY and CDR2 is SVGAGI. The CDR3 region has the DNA TGTGCCAGCAGTTACGGAAGAACAGGCCCTGGGAACACCATATATTTT. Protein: CASSYGRTGPGNTIYF.

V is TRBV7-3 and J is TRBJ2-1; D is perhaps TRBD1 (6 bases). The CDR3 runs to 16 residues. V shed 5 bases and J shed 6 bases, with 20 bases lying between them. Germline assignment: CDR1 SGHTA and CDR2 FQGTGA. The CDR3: CASSPPRGTGSNEQFF. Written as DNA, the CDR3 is TGTGCCAGCAGCCCCCCCCGGGGTACAGGGTCCAATGAGCAGTTCTTC.

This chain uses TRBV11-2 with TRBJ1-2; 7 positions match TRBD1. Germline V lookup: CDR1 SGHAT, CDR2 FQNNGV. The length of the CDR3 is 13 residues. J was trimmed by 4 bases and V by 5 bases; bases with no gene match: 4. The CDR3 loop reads CASSPGTVYGYTF. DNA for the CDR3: TGTGCCAGCAGCCCCGGGACAGTCTATGGCTACACCTTC.

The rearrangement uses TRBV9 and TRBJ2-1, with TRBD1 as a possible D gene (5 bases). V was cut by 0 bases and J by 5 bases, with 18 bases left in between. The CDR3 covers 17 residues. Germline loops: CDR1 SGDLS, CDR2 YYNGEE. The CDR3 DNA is TGTGCCAGCAGCGTAGGATCTGGGGCGTTTATCAACAATGAGCAGTTCTTC. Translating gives CASSVGSGAFINNEQFF.

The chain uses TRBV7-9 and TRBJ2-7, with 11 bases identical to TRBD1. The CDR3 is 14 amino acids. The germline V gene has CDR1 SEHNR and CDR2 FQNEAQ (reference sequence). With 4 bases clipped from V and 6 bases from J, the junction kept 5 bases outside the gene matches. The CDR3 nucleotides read TGTGCCAGCAGCTCATCCGGGACAGGGGGCGAGCAGTACTTC. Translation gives CASSSSGTGGEQYF.

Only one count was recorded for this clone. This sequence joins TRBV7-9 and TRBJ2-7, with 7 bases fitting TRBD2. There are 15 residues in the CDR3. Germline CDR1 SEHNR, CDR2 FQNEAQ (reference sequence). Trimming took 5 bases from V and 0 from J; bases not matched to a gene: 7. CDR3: CASSDGEGSSYEQYF. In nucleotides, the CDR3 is TGTGCCAGCAGCGACGGGGAGGGGAGCTCCTACGAGCAGTACTTC. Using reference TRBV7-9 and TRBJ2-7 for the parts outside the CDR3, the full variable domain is DTGVSQNPRHKITKRGQNVTFRCDPISEHNRLYWYRQTLGQGPEFLTYFQNEAQLEKSRLLSDRFSAERPKGSFSTLEIQRTEQGDSAMYLCASSDGEGSSYEQYFGPGTRLTVT.

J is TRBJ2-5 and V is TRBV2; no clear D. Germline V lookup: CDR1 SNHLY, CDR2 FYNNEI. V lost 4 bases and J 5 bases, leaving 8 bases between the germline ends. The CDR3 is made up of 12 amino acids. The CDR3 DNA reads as TGTGCCAGCAGTGTACAGCCCGAGACCCAGTACTTC. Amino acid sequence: CASSVQPETQYF.

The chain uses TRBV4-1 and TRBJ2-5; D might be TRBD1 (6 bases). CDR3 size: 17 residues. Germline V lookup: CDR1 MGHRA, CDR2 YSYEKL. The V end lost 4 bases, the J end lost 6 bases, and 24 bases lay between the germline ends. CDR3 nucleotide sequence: TGCGCCAGCAGCCGGTCCGAAGAACAGGGACCCACGAAGACCCAGTACTTC. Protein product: CASSRSEEQGPTKTQYF.

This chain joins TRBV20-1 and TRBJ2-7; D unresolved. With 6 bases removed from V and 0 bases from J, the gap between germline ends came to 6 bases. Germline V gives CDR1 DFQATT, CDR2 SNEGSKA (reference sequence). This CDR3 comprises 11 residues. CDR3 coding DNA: TGCAGTGCCCGTTTCTCCTACGAGCAGTACTTC. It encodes CSARFSYEQYF.